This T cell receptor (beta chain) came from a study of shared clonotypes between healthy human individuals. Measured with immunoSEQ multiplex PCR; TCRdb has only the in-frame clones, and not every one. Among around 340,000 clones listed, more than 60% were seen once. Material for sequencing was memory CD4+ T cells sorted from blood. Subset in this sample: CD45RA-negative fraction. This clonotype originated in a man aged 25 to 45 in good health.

The CDR3 coding sequence is TGTGCCAGCAGCTTATTTGCGGGAGGGCTAAATGAGCAGTTCTTC. It codes for CASSLFAGGLNEQFF. The chain joins TRBV7-8 to TRBJ2-1; 9 nucleotides line up with TRBD2. Germline CDR1 is SGHVS and CDR2 is FQNEAQ. CDR3 length: 15 amino acids. V shed 2 bases, J shed 7 bases, and the junction held 6 bases outside the gene matches.